This TCR beta chain comes out of a study of neurological immune-mediated disorders. Study results and limitations: The multiple sclerosis repertoire cluster had no clinical or MRI correlate.

Unsorted libraries were generated from 2 million PBMCs. These cells had been stored in RNAlater at -80 C. The cDNA was generated by 5'RACE with 10-nucleotide random UMIs. From 15-18 subjects, each sequencing run yielded over 180 million TCR-beta sequences. TCRdb ran MiXCR on the 5' RACE reads and lists one entry per CDR3 protein. Of 55,000 to 60,000 distinct CDR3 sequences in the sample, around 3.5% were seen once. The germline CDR1 and CDR2 sequences are SGHRS and YFSETQ. This CDR3 region has 14 residues. V lost 6 bases, J lost 2 bases, and 14 bases lay in between. This clonotype showed up many times. Its antigen is as yet unknown.

Sequencing was carried out using PBMCs. This receptor was obtained from a woman in her 30s with multiple sclerosis. V usage is TRBV5-1 and J usage is TRBJ1-2; possibly TRBD1 for D (5 bases). The CDR3 region is CASKSETVNYGYTF. DNA for the CDR3: TGCGCCAGCAAGTCCGAGACAGTCAACTATGGCTACACCTTC.